The 10 T cell receptor beta chains below come from one sample, sequenced in a study of technical replicates of blood from several donors. This table comes from immunoSEQ multiplex PCR, and its TCRdb copy is limited to in-frame clones, with some not included. The sample carries just under 100,000 clones, 95% recorded once. Sequenced input: T cells isolated from PBMCs. The receptors derive from a human donor in good health.

This clone has a single count. V and J are TRBV7-2 and TRBJ2-3; no definite D call. Per germline, CDR1 SGHTA and CDR2 FQGNSA. The ends were cut back, 6 bases at V and 1 base at J, with 8 bases in the middle. The CDR3 covers 13 residues. CDR3 amino acids: CASRESRTDTQYF. The CDR3 DNA follows: TGTGCCAGCAGGGAGTCCCGCACAGATACGCAGTATTTT.

The gene calls are TRBV15 and TRBJ2-3; 9 positions match TRBD1. V was pared by 5 bases and J by 1 base, with 1 base of the junction left unmatched. The CDR3 length is 14 residues. In germline, CDR1 is LNHNV, CDR2 YYDKDF (reference sequence). For the CDR3, the DNA is TGTGCCACCAGCTGGACAGGGGGCACAGATACGCAGTATTTT. Translating gives CATSWTGGTDTQYF.

The chain joins TRBV10-2 to TRBJ2-7; TRBD2 might be the D (6 bases). The CDR3 extends over 16 amino acids. CDR1 and CDR2 (germline): WSHSY, SAAADI. V was trimmed by 3 bases and J by 5 bases, leaving 20 bases between them. The CDR3 is CASSDLLAGPTHEQYF. CDR3 nucleotides: TGCGCCAGCAGTGATTTACTTGCGGGGCCGACCCACGAGCAGTACTTC.

This sequence joins TRBV5-4 and TRBJ1-1; 9 bases line up with TRBD1. The ends lost 0 bases at V and 1 base at J; junction bases unmatched: 4. Germline loops: CDR1 SGHNT, CDR2 YYREEE (reference sequence). The CDR3 spans 16 residues. The CDR3 here is CASSLENRGPNTEAFF. The CDR3 bases are TGTGCCAGCAGCTTGGAAAACAGGGGGCCGAACACTGAAGCTTTCTTT.

This chain links TRBV6-1 with TRBJ1-1, with D maybe TRBD1 (6 bases). Trimming shortened V by 5 bases and J by 1 base, and 11 bases separated the two germline ends. The germline gives CDR1 MNHNS, CDR2 SASEGT. This CDR3 has 14 amino acids. The CDR3 here is CASSTGQPNTEAFF. Here the CDR3 DNA reads TGTGCCAGCAGTACGGGACAACCGAACACTGAAGCTTTCTTT.

This chain joins TRBV18 and TRBJ2-3; tentatively, D is TRBD1 (6 bases). Per the germline V gene, CDR1 is KGHSH and CDR2 is LQKENI. This CDR3 comprises 15 residues. The V and J ends lost 2 bases and 4 bases respectively, with 13 bases between them. The CDR3 DNA follows: TGTGCCAGCTCACCAGCTTTGGCAGGGGCAGATACGCAGTATTTT. Translation gives CASSPALAGADTQYF.

V usage is TRBV7-9 and J usage is TRBJ1-1; D possibly corresponds to TRBD1 (5 bases). The V and J ends lost 1 base and 5 bases respectively, with 11 bases between them. Germline V lookup: CDR1 SEHNR, CDR2 FQNEAQ (reference sequence). The CDR3 consists of 14 residues. CDR3 loop: CASSLVAGHTEAFF. CDR3 sequence (DNA): TGTGCCAGCAGCTTAGTCGCAGGGCATACTGAAGCTTTCTTT.

This clone was picked up one time. The genes are TRBV5-1 and TRBJ2-7; tentative D call: TRBD2 (5 bases). With 4 bases removed from V and 4 bases from J, the gap between germline ends came to 12 bases. This CDR3 spans 13 amino acids. From germline, CDR1 is SGHRS and CDR2 YFSETQ. CDR3 protein: CASSVEGRYEQYF. Here the CDR3 DNA reads TGCGCCAGCAGCGTCGAGGGTAGATACGAGCAGTACTTC. Based on the CDR3 plus reference TRBV5-1 and TRBJ2-7, the full variable domain is KAGVTQTPRYLIKTRGQQVTLSCSPISGHRSVSWYQQTPGQGLQFLFEYFSETQRNKGNFPGRFSGRQFSNSRSEMNVSTLELGDSALYLCASSVEGRYEQYFGPGTRLTVT.

This clone was seen a handful of times. This chain joins TRBV6-1 and TRBJ2-5; D is perhaps TRBD1 (8 bases). This CDR3 spans 16 amino acids. The germline V and J ends were trimmed by 4 bases and 2 bases, with 17 bases remaining between them. Germline V lookup: CDR1 MNHNS, CDR2 SASEGT. DNA for the CDR3: TGTGCCAGCAGTGTCATTGGACAGGGAGGGCAAGAGACCCAGTACTTC. It specifies CASSVIGQGGQETQYF.

This clone was seen a single time. This rearrangement joins TRBV28 to TRBJ1-5, with a possible D match to TRBD1 (5 bases). The V gene's germline CDR1 is MDHEN and CDR2 SYDVKM. The CDR3 extends over 14 amino acids. V was trimmed by 2 bases and J by 5 bases, leaving 10 bases between them. CDR3 sequence: CASSLQGSHQPQHF. DNA for the CDR3: TGTGCCAGCAGTTTACAGGGATCTCATCAGCCCCAGCATTTT.